The present T cell receptor (beta chain) was sequenced within a study of blood T cell repertoires in COVID-19. The CDR3 has 13 residues. In germline, CDR1 is LGHDT, CDR2 YNNKEL (reference sequence). Trimming left V 5 bases short and J 8 bases short, with 12 bases between. Assay used: immunoSEQ multiplex PCR; TCRdb lists only in-frame clones, some missing. The table has roughly 190,000 clones, roughly 76% seen once. V usage is TRBV3-1 (or the pseudogene TRBV3-2) and J usage is TRBJ2-2; D might be TRBD2 (6 bases). The source material was peripheral blood. This clonotype was obtained from a middle-aged woman with COVID-19, enrolled during active disease. CDR3 bases: TGTGCCAGCAGCGAGGGACTCTCGGGGGAGCTGTTTTTT. Protein sequence: CASSEGLSGELFF.